A selection of T cell receptor beta chains follows, all from one sample in a study of T-cell reconstitution after alpha-beta-depleted transplantation in children. TCRdb recomputed calls from the PCR reads with MiXCR, one row per CDR3 protein. The data contain 210,000 or so distinct CDR3 sequences, roughly 10% of them singletons. Sequenced here: PBMCs, sampled before TCRalphabeta/CD19-depleted stem cell transplant. Every receptor here comes from a child in the first two years of life with acute myeloid leukemia, due to receive a stem cell transplant. Each CDR3 is given with its conserved first and last residue. A D gene is named only where the DNA matches it firmly. For some rows the clone size is stated as once, few or many, or as a class when expanded; others skip it.

v_call	j_call	d_call	clone_size	cdr3_nt	cdr3_aa
TRBV20-1	TRBJ2-7	NA	many	TGCAGTGCTAGAGATTGGGTTTCCGGCAGGTTTTCGTCCTACGAGCAGTACTTC	CSARDWVSGRFSSYEQYF
TRBV6-1	TRBJ2-1	NA	many	TGTGCCAGCGCGAAGGGGAGTTTCTACAATGAGCAGTTCTTC	CASAKGSFYNEQFF
TRBV7-9	TRBJ1-1	NA	many	TGTGCCAGCAGTTTGGAAGGGGGCACTGAAGCTTTCTTT	CASSLEGGTEAFF
TRBV5-1	TRBJ1-2	NA	NA	TGCGCCAGCAGCTCCGGGCCCCGGGATGGCTACACCTTC	CASSSGPRDGYTF
TRBV7-2	TRBJ2-2	NA	many	TGTGCCAGCAGCGTTGGTACCGACTGGCGGAACACCGGGGAGCTGTTTTTT	CASSVGTDWRNTGELFF
TRBV30	TRBJ2-7	NA	many	TGTGCCTGGAGTCCGGGGGCTTGGGAGCAGTACTTC	CAWSPGAWEQYF
TRBV11-2	TRBJ1-6	NA	many	TGTGCCAGCAGCTTATCCGCAGGGTACTATAATTCACCCCTCCACTTT	CASSLSAGYYNSPLHF
TRBV5-5	TRBJ2-2	NA	many	TGTGCCAGCAGCTTGGTACCCGGGAGTCATTCCGGGGAGCTGTTTTTT	CASSLVPGSHSGELFF
TRBV5-5	TRBJ1-1	TRBD1	few	TGTGCCAGCAGCCCCCCTCGGACAGGCGTGAACACTGAAGCTTTCTTT	CASSPPRTGVNTEAFF
TRBV20-1	TRBJ2-3	NA	medium-sized	TGCAGTACGACGAGGTCGCGGACAGATACGCAGTATTTT	CSTTRSRTDTQYF
TRBV12-3/TRBV12-4	TRBJ2-1	TRBD2	many	TGTGCCAGCAGTTTTACTAGCGGGGGGGAGCAGTTCTTC	CASSFTSGGEQFF
TRBV7-2	TRBJ2-5	TRBD2	many	TGTGCCAGCAGCTTAGGGACTAGCGGCACCCGGGGGACCCAGTACTTC	CASSLGTSGTRGTQYF
TRBV11-1	TRBJ2-7	NA	few	TGTGCCAGCAGCCTCCCCCTTCGAGAGCAGTACTTC	CASSLPLREQYF
TRBV5-1	TRBJ1-1	NA	NA	TGCGCCAGCAGCTTGGAGACCTACACTGAAGCTTTCTTT	CASSLETYTEAFF
TRBV25-1	TRBJ2-3	TRBD2	many	TGTGCCAGCAGTGTTGCCGGGACTAGAACCACAGATACGCAGTATTTT	CASSVAGTRTTDTQYF
TRBV20-1	TRBJ2-1	NA	many	TGCAGTGCTAGAGGACCGGAGCAGTTCTTC	CSARGPEQFF
TRBV2	TRBJ2-1	TRBD2	many	TGTGCCAGCAAGTTTAGCGGGGTGGGGCGGGAAGAATACAATGAGCAGTTCTTC	CASKFSGVGREEYNEQFF
TRBV7-9	TRBJ1-1	TRBD1	many	TGTGCCAGCAGCTCGGGACAGAACATGAACACTGAAGCTTTCTTT	CASSSGQNMNTEAFF